This T cell receptor (beta chain) is from a study of blood T cell repertoires in COVID-19 (dated by TCRdb to 2019 to 2021). For the study in its entirety: Samples from collaborators originated in the United States, Italy and Spain and spanned both the acute and convalescent phases of COVID-19. Samples came from the ongoing ImmuneRACE study (first 160 participants) plus 1,254 subjects from 6 global collaborators. The dataset comprised deeply sampled blood TCRbeta repertoires from subjects exposed to, actively infected with, or recovered from COVID-19. The repertoires were released in a freely available public database intended as a resource for research on the immune response to SARS-CoV-2. Where available, HLA class I and class II types were taken from metadata supplied by the sample provider and were not determined by assay-based typing. The prospective study material was composed of cDNA or gDNA derived from T cells, B-cell-depleted T cells, or PBMCs. A de-identified subject ID, COVID-19 status, age in years and sex were almost always included in the sample metadata. Results and caveats for the whole study, not just this receptor: The amount of clinical and demographic metadata varied by source and participant and was provided uncurated.

A remark on this clone: The clone's antigen remains unknown. Base qualities are not provided; no much larger clone lies one nucleotide away.

A second Seattle source provided samples from volunteer blood donors who had recovered from COVID-19. Whole blood was collected in K2EDTA tubes by collaborating institutions according to the institutions' own protocols. For TCRbeta analysis, collaborator samples were shipped as frozen whole blood, as isolated PBMCs, or as DNA extracted from either sample type. TCRbeta CDR3 regions were amplified from genomic DNA by means of the immunoSEQ Assay, a bias-controlled multiplex PCR. For the original study's pipeline: Within the assay, amplification of reference gene primers was used to estimate how many nucleated cells each sample contained. Sequence reads were collapsed and filtered to measure the absolute abundance of every unique TCRbeta CDR3 rearrangement. For each sample, productive Simpson clonality was calculated by taking the square root of Simpson's diversity index across productive rearrangements. The table was pulled from immuneACCESS by TCRdb, which kept in-frame rearrangements only. Such tables lose some clones; where checked, under half of the loss comes from unresolved V genes, and the rest has no known cause. V, J and clone size are those of that table, while D and trimming were read from the DNA. The sample table shows 200,000 to 300,000 clones, and around 86% are seen once. Around 1.5% of the sample belongs to the ten largest clones.

Cut back by 0 bases and 4 bases, the V and J ends lie 13 bases apart. The germline V gene encodes CDR1 LNHDA and CDR2 SQIVND (reference sequence). The cysteine opens and the phenylalanine closes a CDR3 of 16 amino acids. Only the CDR3 DNA stays, 48 bases, in frame from base 1. Sequencing input: peripheral blood. The rearranged chain carries TRBV19 and TRBJ2-1; a weak D assignment points to TRBD2 (6 bases agree). This TCR was recovered from an older woman who had recovered from COVID-19. CDR3 sequence: CASSIEPAGSYNEQFF. The DNA sequence is as follows: TGTGCCAGTAGTATAGAGCCAGCGGGTTCTTACAATGAGCAGTTCTTC.